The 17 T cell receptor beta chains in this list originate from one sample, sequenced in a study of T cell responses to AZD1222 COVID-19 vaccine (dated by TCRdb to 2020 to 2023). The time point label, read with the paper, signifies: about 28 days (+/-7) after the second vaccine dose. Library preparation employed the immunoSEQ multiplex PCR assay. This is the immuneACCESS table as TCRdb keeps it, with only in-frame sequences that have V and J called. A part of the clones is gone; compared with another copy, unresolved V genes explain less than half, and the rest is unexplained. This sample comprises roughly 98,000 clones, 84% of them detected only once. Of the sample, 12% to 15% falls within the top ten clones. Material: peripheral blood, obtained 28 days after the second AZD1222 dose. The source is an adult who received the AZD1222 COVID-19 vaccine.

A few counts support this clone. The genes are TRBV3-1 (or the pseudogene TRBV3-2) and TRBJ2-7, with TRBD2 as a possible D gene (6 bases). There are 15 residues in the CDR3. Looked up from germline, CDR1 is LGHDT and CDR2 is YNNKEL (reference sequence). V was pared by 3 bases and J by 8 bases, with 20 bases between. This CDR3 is CASSQGTHNPGKQYF. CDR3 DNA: TGTGCCAGCAGCCAGGGGACTCACAACCCGGGCAAGCAGTACTTC.

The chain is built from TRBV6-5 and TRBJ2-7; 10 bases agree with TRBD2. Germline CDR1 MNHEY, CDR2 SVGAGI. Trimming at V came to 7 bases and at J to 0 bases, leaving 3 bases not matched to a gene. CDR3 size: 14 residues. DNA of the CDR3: TGTGCCAGCACCGGGACTAGCGACTCCTACGAGCAGTACTTC. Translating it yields CASTGTSDSYEQYF.

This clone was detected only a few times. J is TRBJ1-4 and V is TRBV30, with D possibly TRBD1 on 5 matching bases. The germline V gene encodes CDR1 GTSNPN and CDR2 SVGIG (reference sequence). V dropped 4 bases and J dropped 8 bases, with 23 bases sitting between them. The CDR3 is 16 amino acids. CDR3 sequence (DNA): TGTGCCTGGATCTCACGGGGGATGGCTAAGGGAGAAAAACTGTTTTTT. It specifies CAWISRGMAKGEKLFF.

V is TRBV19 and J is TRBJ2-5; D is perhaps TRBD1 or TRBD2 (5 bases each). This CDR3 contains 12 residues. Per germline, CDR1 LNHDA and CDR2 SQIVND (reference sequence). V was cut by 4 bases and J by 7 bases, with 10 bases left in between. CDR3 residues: CASSTQGVTQYF. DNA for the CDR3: TGTGCCAGTAGTACCCAGGGAGTGACCCAGTACTTC.

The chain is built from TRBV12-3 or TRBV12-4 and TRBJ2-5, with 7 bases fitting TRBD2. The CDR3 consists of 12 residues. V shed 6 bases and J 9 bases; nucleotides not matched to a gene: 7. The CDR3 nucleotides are TGTGCCAGCAGCGACCGCCGGGGGGCCCAGTACTTC. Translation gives CASSDRRGAQYF.

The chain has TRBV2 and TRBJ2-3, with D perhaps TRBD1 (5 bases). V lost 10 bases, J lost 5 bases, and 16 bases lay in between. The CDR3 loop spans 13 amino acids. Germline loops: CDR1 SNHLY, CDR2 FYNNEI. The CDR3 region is CATQDTWGDTQYF. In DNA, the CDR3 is TGTGCCACCCAGGACACCTGGGGAGATACGCAGTATTTT.

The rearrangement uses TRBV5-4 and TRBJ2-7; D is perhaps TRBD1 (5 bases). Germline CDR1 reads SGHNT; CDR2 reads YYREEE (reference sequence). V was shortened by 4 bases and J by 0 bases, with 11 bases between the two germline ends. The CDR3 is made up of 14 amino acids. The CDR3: CASSHRDSSYEQYF. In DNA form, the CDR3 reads TGTGCCAGCAGCCACCGCGACAGCTCCTACGAGCAGTACTTC.

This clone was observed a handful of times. The CDR3 here is CASSQDLAPNYGYTF. The DNA of the CDR3 is TGCGCCAGCAGCCAAGATCTCGCACCTAACTATGGCTACACCTTC. The chain is built from TRBV4-1 and TRBJ1-2; D is unclear. The germline gives CDR1 MGHRA, CDR2 YSYEKL. This CDR3 comprises 15 residues. V was clipped by 0 bases and J by 0 bases, with 8 bases between them.

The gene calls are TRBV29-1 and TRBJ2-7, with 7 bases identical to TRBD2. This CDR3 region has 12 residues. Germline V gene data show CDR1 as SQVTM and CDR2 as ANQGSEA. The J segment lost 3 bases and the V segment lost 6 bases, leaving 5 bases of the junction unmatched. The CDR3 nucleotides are TGCAGCGTAGGCGGGAGAAACTACGAGCAGTACTTC. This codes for CSVGGRNYEQYF.

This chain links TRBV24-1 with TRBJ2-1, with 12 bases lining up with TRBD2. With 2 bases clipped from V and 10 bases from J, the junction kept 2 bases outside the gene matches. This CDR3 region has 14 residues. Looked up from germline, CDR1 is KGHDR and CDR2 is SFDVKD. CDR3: CATSDSLAGGEQFF. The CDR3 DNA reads TGTGCCACCAGTGATTCCCTAGCGGGAGGGGAGCAGTTCTTC.

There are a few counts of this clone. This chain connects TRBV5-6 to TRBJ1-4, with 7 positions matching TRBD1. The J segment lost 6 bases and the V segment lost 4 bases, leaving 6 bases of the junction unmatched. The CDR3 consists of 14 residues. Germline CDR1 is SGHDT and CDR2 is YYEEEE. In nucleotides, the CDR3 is TGTGCCAGCAGCGAAACAGGGGCCCATGAAAAACTGTTTTTT. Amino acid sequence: CASSETGAHEKLFF.

DNA of the CDR3: TGTGCCAGCAGGGCCAGGGGTGGAGAGACCCAGTACTTC. Amino acids: CASRARGGETQYF. The chain combines TRBV6-5 with TRBJ2-5; possibly TRBD1 for D (6 bases). The CDR3 extends over 13 amino acids. V gave up 6 bases and J gave up 4 bases, with 12 bases separating them. CDR1 and CDR2 (germline): MNHEY, SVGAGI.

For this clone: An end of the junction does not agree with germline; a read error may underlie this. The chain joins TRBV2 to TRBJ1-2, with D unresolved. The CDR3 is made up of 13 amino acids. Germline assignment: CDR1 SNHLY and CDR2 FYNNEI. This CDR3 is CASNESPNYGYTF. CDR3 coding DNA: TGTGCCAGCAATGAATCTCCAAACTATGGCTACACCTTC.

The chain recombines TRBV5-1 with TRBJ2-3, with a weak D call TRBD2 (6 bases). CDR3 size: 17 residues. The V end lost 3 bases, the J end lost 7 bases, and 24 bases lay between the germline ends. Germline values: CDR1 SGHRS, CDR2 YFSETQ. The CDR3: CASSSGLSQRAPYTQYF. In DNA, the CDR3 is TGCGCCAGCAGCTCAGGACTATCCCAACGTGCACCATATACGCAGTATTTT.

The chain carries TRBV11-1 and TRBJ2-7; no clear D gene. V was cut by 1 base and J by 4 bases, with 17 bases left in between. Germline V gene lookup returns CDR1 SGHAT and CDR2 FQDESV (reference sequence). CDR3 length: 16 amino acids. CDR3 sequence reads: CASSLDFGRVGYEQYF. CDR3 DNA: TGTGCCAGCAGCTTAGATTTTGGTCGGGTCGGATACGAGCAGTACTTC.

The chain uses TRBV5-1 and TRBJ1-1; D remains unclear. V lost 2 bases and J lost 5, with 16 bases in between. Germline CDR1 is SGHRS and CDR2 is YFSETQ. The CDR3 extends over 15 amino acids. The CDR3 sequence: CASSFSTNSQTEAFF. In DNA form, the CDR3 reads TGCGCCAGCAGCTTCAGTACAAATTCACAGACTGAAGCTTTCTTT. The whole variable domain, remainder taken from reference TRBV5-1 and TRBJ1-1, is KAGVTQTPRYLIKTRGQQVTLSCSPISGHRSVSWYQQTPGQGLQFLFEYFSETQRNKGNFPGRFSGRQFSNSRSEMNVSTLELGDSALYLCASSFSTNSQTEAFFGQGTRLTVV.

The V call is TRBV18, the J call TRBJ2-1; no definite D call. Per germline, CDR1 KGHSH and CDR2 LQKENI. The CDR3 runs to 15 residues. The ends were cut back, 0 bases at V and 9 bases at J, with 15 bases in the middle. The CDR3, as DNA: TGTGCCAGCTCACCACCGCGACAAGCTTCAGGTGAGCAGTTCTTC. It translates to CASSPPRQASGEQFF. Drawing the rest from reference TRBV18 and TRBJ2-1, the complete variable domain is NAGVMQNPRHLVRRRGQEARLRCSPMKGHSHVYWYRQLPEEGLKFMVYLQKENIIDESGMPKERFSAEFPKEGPSILRIQQVVRGDSAAYFCASSPPRQASGEQFFGPGTRLTVL.